A single sample gave rise to the 21 T cell receptor beta chains below, sequenced in a study of monozygotic twins with inflammatory bowel disease. For each CDR3 protein, TCRdb gives one entry from its re-call of the 5' RACE reads, without DNA. The specimen's table records about 43,000 distinct CDR3 sequences. Sequences were obtained from blood. These receptors were collected from a human donor with ulcerative colitis or Crohn's disease, or a healthy co-twin of an affected twin (not recorded which).

V gene TRBV20-1 combines with J gene TRBJ2-2; the TCRdb D gene call, TRBD2, has no DNA to confirm it. The CDR3 consists of 15 residues. Germline CDR1 reads DFQATT; CDR2 reads SNEGSKA (reference sequence). CDR3 amino acids: CSARPGGPVTGELFF.

V usage is TRBV19 and J usage is TRBJ1-1; the TCRdb D gene call, TRBD1, has no DNA to confirm it. Per germline, CDR1 LNHDA and CDR2 SQIVND (reference sequence). CDR3 length equals 13 residues. The CDR3 here is CASNPRSEGRAFF.

This chain uses TRBV4-3 with TRBJ2-7; no DNA is available, so the TRBD1 call from TCRdb remains unchecked. The CDR3 is 13 amino acids. The germline V gene encodes CDR1 LGHNA and CDR2 YSLEER. This CDR3 reads CASSQNRGYEQYF.

The genes are TRBV27 and TRBJ2-1; without DNA, the TCRdb call of TRBD1 cannot be checked. The CDR3 sequence is 13 residues long. Germline V gene lookup returns CDR1 MNHEY and CDR2 SMNVEV (reference sequence). The CDR3 protein is CASSFNRGNEQFF.

The chain uses TRBV14 and TRBJ2-3. The germline CDR1 and CDR2 sequences are SGHDN and FVKESK. The CDR3 is 13 amino acids. The CDR3 sequence is CASTNLVADTQYF.

This chain connects TRBV3-1 to TRBJ2-3. CDR1 is LGHDT, CDR2 YNNKEL, per germline (reference sequence). The CDR3 spans 14 residues. This CDR3 is CASSQGHFTDTQYF.

The V call is TRBV6-2 or TRBV6-3, the J call TRBJ2-5; absent DNA, TCRdb's TRBD2 call cannot be checked. This CDR3 has 12 amino acids. Germline CDR1 MNHEY, CDR2 SVGEGT. This CDR3 is CASPALPETQYF.

CDR3 protein: CSVVGGSVSSYNEQFF. The chain is built from TRBV29-1 and TRBJ2-1. The CDR3 consists of 16 residues. In germline, CDR1 is SQVTM, CDR2 ANQGSEA.

The chain couples TRBV5-6 to TRBJ2-3; absent DNA, TCRdb's TRBD1 call cannot be checked. Germline-derived CDR1 and CDR2 are SGHDT and YYEEEE. This CDR3 contains 14 residues. The CDR3 sequence is CASSLGTSTDTQYF.

The chain is built from TRBV7-8 and TRBJ2-2. Germline V gene sequence: CDR1 SGHVS, CDR2 FQNEAQ. The CDR3 extends over 15 amino acids. The CDR3 loop reads CASSLPTADTGELFF.

This chain links TRBV20-1 with TRBJ1-1; the TCRdb D gene call, TRBD1, has no DNA to confirm it. CDR1 DFQATT and CDR2 SNEGSKA come from the germline V gene (reference sequence). The CDR3 spans 16 residues. CDR3 in amino acids: CSAEGGRHTLNTEAFF.

The V call is TRBV19, the J call TRBJ2-3; checking the TCRdb D call of TRBD2 is not possible without DNA. Per germline, CDR1 LNHDA and CDR2 SQIVND (reference sequence). The CDR3 length is 15 residues. CDR3 sequence reads: CASSIGLANTDTQYF.

The J gene is TRBJ2-3, the V gene TRBV5-6; no DNA is available, so the TRBD1 call from TCRdb remains unchecked. This CDR3 contains 15 residues. CDR1 and CDR2 from the germline V gene are SGHDT and YYEEEE. The CDR3 spells CASSLWDGVTDTQYF.

The chain couples TRBV11-2 to TRBJ1-1. This CDR3 region has 14 residues. CDR1 is SGHAT, CDR2 FQNNGV, per germline. CDR3 sequence reads: CASSLDGRAQAAFF. The whole variable domain, filled in from reference TRBV11-2 and TRBJ1-1, reads EAGVAQSPRYKIIEKRQSVAFWCNPISGHATLYWYQQILGQGPKLLIQFQNNGVVDDSQLPKDRFSAERLKGVDSTLKIQPAKLEDSAVYLCASSLDGRAQAAFFGQGTRLTVV.

The J gene is TRBJ2-3, the V gene TRBV7-9; there is no DNA to check the TCRdb D call of TRBD1. From germline, CDR1 is SEHNR and CDR2 FQNEAQ (reference sequence). This CDR3 has 14 amino acids. CDR3: CASSWDRGTDTQYF.

The chain recombines TRBV5-1 with TRBJ2-7; TCRdb returns TRBD1, unconfirmable since there is no DNA. The germline gives CDR1 SGHRS, CDR2 YFSETQ. The CDR3 has 15 residues. CDR3: CASSIDQGAGYEQYF.

The chain recombines TRBV7-3 with TRBJ2-1; TCRdb returns TRBD1, unconfirmable since there is no DNA. This CDR3 contains 15 residues. Germline CDR1 and CDR2: SGHTA and FQGTGA. Here the CDR3 reads CASSSPGQGINEQFF.

The chain is built from TRBV6-2 or TRBV6-3 and TRBJ1-1; TCRdb selects TRBD1, and the lack of DNA leaves this call unchecked. CDR1 MNHEY and CDR2 SVGEGT come from the germline V gene. This CDR3 spans 16 amino acids. The CDR3 reads CASRGTGGTGGTEAFF.

The rearrangement links TRBV7-3 to TRBJ2-1; TCRdb returns TRBD1, unconfirmable since there is no DNA. This CDR3 is built from 13 residues. Germline assignment: CDR1 SGHTA and CDR2 FQGTGA. This chain's CDR3 is CASSYGGGNEQFF.

The CDR3 sequence is CASSSTGGTGELFF. V usage is TRBV28 and J usage is TRBJ2-2; TCRdb picks TRBD1, but there is no DNA to check that call. Germline values: CDR1 MDHEN, CDR2 SYDVKM. The CDR3 is 14 amino acids.

This sequence joins TRBV9 and TRBJ2-5. The CDR3 has 13 residues. Looked up from germline, CDR1 is SGDLS and CDR2 is YYNGEE. This chain's CDR3 is CASSVSVSKTQYF.